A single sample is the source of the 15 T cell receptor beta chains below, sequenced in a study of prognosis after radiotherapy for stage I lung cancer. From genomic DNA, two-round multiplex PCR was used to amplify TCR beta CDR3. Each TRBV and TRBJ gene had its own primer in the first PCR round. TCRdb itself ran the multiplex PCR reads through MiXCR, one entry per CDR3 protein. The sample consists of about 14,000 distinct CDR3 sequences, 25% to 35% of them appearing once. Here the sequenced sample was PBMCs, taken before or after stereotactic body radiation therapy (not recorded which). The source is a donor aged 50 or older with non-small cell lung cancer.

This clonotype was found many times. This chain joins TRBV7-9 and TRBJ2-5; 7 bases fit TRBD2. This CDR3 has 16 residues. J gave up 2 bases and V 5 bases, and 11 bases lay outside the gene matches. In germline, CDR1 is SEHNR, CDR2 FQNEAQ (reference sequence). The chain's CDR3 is CASSPRLAGGQETQYF. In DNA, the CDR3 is TGTGCCAGCAGCCCTCGACTAGCCGGAGGGCAAGAGACCCAGTACTTC.

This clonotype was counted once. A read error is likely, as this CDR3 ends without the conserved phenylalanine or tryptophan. CDR3 amino acids: CASSLYGRYNEQFL. CDR3 bases: TGTGCCAGCAGCTTATATGGACGCTACAATGAGCAGTTCTTA. The chain is built from TRBV28 and TRBJ2-1; D is unresolved. The germline gives CDR1 MDHEN, CDR2 SYDVKM. This CDR3 comprises 14 residues.

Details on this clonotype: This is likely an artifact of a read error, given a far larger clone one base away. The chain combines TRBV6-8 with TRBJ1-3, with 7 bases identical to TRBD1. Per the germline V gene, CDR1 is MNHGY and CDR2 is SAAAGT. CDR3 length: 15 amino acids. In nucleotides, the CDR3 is TGTGCCAGCAATTACGGGACAGTCTCTGGAAACACCATATATTTT. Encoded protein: CASNYGTVSGNTIYF.

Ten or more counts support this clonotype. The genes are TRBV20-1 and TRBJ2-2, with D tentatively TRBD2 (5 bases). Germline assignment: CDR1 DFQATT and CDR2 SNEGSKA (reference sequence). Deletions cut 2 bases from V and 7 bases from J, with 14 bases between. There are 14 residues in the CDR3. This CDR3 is CSARFAGAGGELFF. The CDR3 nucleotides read TGCAGTGCTAGATTTGCGGGTGCGGGCGGGGAGCTGTTTTTT.

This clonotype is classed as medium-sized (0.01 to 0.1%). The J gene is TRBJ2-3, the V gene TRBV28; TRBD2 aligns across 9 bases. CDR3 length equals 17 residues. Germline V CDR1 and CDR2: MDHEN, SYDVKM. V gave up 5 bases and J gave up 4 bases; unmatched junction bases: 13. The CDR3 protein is CASSPPSGREGADTQYF. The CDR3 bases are TGTGCCAGCAGTCCCCCGTCGGGGCGGGAGGGGGCAGATACGCAGTATTTT.

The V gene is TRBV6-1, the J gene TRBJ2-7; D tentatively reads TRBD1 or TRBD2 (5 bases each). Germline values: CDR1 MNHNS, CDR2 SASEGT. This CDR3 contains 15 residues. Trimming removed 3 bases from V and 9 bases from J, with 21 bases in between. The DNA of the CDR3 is TGTGCCAGCAGTGAGAGGGTAATCCGGGGCCACGGGCAGTACTTC. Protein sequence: CASSERVIRGHGQYF.

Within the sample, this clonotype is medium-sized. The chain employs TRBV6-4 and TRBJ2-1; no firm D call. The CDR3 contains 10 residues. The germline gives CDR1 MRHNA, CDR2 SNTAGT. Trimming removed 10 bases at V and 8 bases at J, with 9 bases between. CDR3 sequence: CATKKDEQFF. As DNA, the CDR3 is TGTGCCACCAAAAAGGATGAGCAGTTCTTC.

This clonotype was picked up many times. The CDR3 reads CASSPGQAGEQYF. CDR3 sequence (DNA): TGTGCCAGCTCACCAGGACAGGCTGGGGAGCAGTACTTC. The V gene is TRBV18, the J gene TRBJ2-7; TRBD1 matches at 7 bases. V dropped 2 bases and J dropped 7; count of bases not matched to a gene: 5. Germline CDR1 KGHSH, CDR2 LQKENI. CDR3 length: 13 residues.

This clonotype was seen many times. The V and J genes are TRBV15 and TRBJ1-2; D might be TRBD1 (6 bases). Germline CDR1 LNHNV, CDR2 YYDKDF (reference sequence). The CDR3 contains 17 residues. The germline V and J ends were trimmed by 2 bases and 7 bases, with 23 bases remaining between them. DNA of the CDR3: TGTGCCACCAGCAGAAACACCTGGGGGCCAAGAAGGGGTGGCTACACCTTC. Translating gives CATSRNTWGPRRGGYTF. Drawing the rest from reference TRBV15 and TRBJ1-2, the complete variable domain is DAMVIQNPRYQVTQFGKPVTLSCSQTLNHNVMYWYQQKSSQAPKLLFHYYDKDFNNEADTPDNFQSRRPNTSFCFLDIRSPGLGDTAMYLCATSRNTWGPRRGGYTFGSGTRLTVV.

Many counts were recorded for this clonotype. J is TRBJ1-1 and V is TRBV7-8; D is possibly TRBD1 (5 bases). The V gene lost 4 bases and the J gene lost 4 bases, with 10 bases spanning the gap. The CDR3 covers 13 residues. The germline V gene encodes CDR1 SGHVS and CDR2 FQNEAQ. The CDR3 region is CASSWRGATEAFF. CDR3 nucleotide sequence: TGTGCCAGCAGCTGGAGGGGTGCCACTGAAGCTTTCTTT.

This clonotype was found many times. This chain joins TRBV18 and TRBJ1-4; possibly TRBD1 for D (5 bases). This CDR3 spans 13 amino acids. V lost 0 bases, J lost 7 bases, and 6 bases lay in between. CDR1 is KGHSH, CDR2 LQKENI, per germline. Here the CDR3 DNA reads TGTGCCAGCTCACCACCGGGGGGTGAAAAACTGTTTTTT. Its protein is CASSPPGGEKLFF.

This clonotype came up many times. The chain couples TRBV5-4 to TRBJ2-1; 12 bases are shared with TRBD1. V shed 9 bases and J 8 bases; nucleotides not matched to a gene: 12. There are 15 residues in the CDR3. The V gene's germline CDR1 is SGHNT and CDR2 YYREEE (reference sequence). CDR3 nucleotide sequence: TGTGCCACTTCAGCCGGGACAGGGGGCGCGTATGAGCAGTTCTTC. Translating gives CATSAGTGGAYEQFF.

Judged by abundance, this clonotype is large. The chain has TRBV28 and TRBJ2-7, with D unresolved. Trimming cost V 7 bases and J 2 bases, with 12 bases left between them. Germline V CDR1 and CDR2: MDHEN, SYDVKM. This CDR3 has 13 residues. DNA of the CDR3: TGTGCCAGCAAGGGTTTAGTGCCCTACGAGCAGTACTTC. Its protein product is CASKGLVPYEQYF.

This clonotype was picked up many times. In DNA, the CDR3 is TGTGCCAGCAGCGTAGGCCCCGACAGGACCAAACATGGGGCTTTCTTT. This gives the protein CASSVGPDRTKHGAFF. This rearrangement joins TRBV9 to TRBJ1-1, with a weak D call TRBD1 (6 bases). Trimming pared 0 bases from V and 11 bases from J, leaving 23 bases between. Germline V lookup: CDR1 SGDLS, CDR2 YYNGEE. The CDR3 loop spans 16 amino acids.

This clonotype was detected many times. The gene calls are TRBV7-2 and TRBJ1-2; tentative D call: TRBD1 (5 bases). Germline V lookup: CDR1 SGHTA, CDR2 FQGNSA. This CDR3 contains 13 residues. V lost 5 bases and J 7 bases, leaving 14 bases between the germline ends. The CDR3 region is CASSPGPLAGYTF. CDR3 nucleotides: TGTGCCAGCAGCCCGGGACCGCTGGCTGGCTACACCTTC.